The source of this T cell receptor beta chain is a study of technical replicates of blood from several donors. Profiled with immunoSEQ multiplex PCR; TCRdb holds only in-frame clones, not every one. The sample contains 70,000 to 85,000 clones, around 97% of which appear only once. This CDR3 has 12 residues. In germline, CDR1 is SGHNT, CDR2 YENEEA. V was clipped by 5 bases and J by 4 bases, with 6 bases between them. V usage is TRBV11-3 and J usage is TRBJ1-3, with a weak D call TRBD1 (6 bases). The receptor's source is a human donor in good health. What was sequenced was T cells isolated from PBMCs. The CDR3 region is CASSGQGNTIYF. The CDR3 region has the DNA TGTGCCAGCAGCGGACAGGGAAACACCATATATTTT.